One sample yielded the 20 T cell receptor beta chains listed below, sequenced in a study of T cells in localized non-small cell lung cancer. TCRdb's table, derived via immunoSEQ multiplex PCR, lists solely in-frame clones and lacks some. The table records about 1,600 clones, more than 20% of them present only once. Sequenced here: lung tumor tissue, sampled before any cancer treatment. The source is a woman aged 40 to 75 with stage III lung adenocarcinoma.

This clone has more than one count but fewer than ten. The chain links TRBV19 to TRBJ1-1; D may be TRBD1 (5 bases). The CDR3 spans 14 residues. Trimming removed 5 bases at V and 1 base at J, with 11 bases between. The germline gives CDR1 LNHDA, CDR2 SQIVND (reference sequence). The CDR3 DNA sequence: TGTGCCAGTAGTCCCCCGGGACGGAACACTGAAGCTTTCTTT. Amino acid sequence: CASSPPGRNTEAFF.

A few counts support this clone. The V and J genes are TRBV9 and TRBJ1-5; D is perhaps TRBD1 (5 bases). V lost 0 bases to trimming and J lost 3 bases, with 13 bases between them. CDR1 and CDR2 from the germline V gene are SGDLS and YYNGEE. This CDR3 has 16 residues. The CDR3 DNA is TGTGCCAGCAGCGTAGTGGGACTAGATTTCAATCAGCCCCAGCATTTT. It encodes CASSVVGLDFNQPQHF. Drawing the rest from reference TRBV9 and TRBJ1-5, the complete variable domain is DSGVTQTPKHLITATGQRVTLRCSPRSGDLSVYWYQQSLDQGLQFLIQYYNGEERAKGNILERFSAQQFPDLHSELNLSSLELGDSALYFCASSVVGLDFNQPQHFGDGTRLSIL.

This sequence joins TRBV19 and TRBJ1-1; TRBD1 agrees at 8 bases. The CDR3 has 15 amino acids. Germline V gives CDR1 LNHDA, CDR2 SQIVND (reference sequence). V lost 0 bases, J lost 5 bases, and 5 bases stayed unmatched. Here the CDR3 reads CASSIDRGQETEAFF. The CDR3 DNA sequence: TGTGCCAGTAGTATAGACAGGGGGCAGGAAACTGAAGCTTTCTTT.

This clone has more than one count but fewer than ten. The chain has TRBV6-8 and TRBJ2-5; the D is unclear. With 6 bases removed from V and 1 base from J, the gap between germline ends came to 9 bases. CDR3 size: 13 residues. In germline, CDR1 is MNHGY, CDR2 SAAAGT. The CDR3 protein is CASSSRSQETQYF. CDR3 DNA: TGTGCCAGCAGCTCGCGCTCCCAAGAGACCCAGTACTTC.

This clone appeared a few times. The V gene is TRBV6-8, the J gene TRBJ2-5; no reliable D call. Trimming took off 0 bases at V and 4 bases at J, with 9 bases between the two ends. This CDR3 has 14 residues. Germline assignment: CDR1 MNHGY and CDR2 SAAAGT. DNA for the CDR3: TGTGCCAGCAGTTACTCATGGGTTGGAGAGACCCAGTACTTC. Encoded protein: CASSYSWVGETQYF.

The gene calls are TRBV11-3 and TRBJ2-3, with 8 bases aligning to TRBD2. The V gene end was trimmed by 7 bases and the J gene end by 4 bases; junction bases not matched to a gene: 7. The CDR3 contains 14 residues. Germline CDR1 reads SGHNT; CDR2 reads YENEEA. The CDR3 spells CASIFSREADTQYF. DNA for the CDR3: TGTGCCAGCATCTTTTCGCGGGAGGCAGATACGCAGTATTTT.

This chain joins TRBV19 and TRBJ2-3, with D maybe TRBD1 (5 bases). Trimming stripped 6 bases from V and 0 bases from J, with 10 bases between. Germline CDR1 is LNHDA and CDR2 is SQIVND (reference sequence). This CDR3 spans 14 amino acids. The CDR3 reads CASRPGSSTDTQYF. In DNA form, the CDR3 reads TGTGCCAGTAGGCCAGGGTCTAGCACAGATACGCAGTATTTT.

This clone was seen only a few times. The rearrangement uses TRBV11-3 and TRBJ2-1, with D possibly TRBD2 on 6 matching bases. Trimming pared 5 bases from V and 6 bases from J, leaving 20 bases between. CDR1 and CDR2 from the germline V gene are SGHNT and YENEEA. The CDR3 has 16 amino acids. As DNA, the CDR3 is TGTGCCAGCAGCCGGGGGTCAACCCCACTGGGCAATGAGCAGTTCTTC. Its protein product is CASSRGSTPLGNEQFF.

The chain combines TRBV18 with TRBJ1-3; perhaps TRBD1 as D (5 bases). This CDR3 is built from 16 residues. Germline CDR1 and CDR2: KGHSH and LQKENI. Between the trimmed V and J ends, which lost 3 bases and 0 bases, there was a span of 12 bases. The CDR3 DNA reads TGTGCCAGCTCACCGTCCCTACAGGTCTCTGGAAACACCATATATTTT. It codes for CASSPSLQVSGNTIYF.

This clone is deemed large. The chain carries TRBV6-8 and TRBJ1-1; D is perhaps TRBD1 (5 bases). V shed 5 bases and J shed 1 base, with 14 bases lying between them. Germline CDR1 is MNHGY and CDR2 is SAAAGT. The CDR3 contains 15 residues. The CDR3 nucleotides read TGTGCCAGCAGTGTCCGGAGGGACGGGAACACTGAAGCTTTCTTT. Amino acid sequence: CASSVRRDGNTEAFF.

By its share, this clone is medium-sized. The CDR3 DNA is TGCGCCAGCAGCCAAGATAAGGTTAACTATGTAGGCTACACCTTC. Translating gives CASSQDKVNYVGYTF. This chain joins TRBV4-1 and TRBJ1-2; D unclear. V lost 0 bases and J lost 8, with 16 bases in between. CDR1 and CDR2 from the germline V gene are MGHRA and YSYEKL. CDR3 length equals 15 residues.

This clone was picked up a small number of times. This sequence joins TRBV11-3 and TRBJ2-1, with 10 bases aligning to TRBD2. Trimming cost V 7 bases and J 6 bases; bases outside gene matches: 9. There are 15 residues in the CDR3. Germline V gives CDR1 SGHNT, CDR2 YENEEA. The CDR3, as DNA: TGTGCCAGCAACACCCAGGGACTAGCGTCCAATGAGCAGTTCTTC. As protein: CASNTQGLASNEQFF.

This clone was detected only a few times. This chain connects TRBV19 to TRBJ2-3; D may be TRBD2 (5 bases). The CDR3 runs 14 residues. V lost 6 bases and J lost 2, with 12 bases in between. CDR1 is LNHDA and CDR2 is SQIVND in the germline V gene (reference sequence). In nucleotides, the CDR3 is TGTGCCAGTAGCCCCGGAGGATACACAGATACGCAGTATTTT. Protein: CASSPGGYTDTQYF. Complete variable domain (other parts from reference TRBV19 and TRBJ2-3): DGGITQSPKYLFRKEGQNVTLSCEQNLNHDAMYWYRQDPGQGLRLIYYSQIVNDFQKGDIAEGYSVSREKKESFPLTVTSAQKNPTAFYLCASSPGGYTDTQYFGPGTRLTVL.

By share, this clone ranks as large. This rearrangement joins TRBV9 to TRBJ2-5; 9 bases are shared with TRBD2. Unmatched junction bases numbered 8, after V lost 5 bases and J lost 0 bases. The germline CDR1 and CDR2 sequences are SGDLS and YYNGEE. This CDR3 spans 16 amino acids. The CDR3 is CASSGTSHLYQETQYF. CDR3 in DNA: TGTGCCAGCAGTGGGACTAGCCATTTGTACCAAGAGACCCAGTACTTC.

CDR3 residues: CASSPSGRGTGELFF. CDR3 sequence (DNA): TGTGCCAGCAGTCCTAGCGGGAGGGGAACCGGGGAGCTGTTTTTT. This chain joins TRBV6-8 and TRBJ2-2; 12 bases agree with TRBD2. CDR3 size: 15 residues. V shed 5 bases and J 5 bases; nucleotides not matched to a gene: 3. Germline lookup yields CDR1 MNHGY and CDR2 SAAAGT.

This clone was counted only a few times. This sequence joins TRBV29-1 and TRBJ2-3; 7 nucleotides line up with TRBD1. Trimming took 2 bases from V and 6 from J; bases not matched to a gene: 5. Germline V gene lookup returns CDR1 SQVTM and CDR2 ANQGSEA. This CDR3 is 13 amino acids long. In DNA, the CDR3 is TGCAGCGTTGAAACTACAGGGGCTGATACGCAGTATTTT. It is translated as CSVETTGADTQYF.

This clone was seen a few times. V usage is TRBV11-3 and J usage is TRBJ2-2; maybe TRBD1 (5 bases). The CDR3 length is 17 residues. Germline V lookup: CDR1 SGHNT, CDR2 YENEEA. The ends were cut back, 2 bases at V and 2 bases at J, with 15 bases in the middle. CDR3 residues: CASSLYFRAPNTGELFF. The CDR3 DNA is TGTGCCAGCAGCTTATACTTCAGGGCACCTAACACCGGGGAGCTGTTTTTT.

CDR3 sequence: CASSFLLASETQYF. CDR3 bases: TGTGCCAGTAGTTTCTTACTAGCGTCCGAGACCCAGTACTTC. This chain connects TRBV19 to TRBJ2-5; 7 bases map to TRBD2. Losses at the gene ends were 5 bases for V and 5 bases for J; bases not matched to a gene: 8. The CDR3 is 14 residues long. The germline V gene encodes CDR1 LNHDA and CDR2 SQIVND (reference sequence).

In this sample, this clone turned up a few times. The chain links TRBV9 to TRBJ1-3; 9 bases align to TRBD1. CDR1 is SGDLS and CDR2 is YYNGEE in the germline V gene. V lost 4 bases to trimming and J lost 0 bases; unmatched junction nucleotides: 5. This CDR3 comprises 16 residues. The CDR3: CASSTGQGYSGNTIYF. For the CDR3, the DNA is TGTGCCAGCAGCACGGGACAGGGTTACTCTGGAAACACCATATATTTT.

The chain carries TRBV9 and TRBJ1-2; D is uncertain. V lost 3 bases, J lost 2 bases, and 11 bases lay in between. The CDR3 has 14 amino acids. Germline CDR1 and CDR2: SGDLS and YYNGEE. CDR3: CASSDRGGNYGYTF. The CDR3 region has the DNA TGTGCCAGCAGCGACCGAGGTGGAAACTATGGCTACACCTTC.